This T cell receptor beta chain was documented in a study of blood T cell repertoires in COVID-19. On the study more broadly: Material from acute and convalescent COVID-19 was sourced from the United States, Italy and Spain.

The germline gives CDR1 MNHNS, CDR2 SASEGT. V lost 1 base and J lost 3, with 7 bases in between. This CDR3 comprises 14 residues. The table came from immunoSEQ multiplex PCR; TCRdb's copy has only in-frame clones and leaves some out. This sample carries roughly 190,000 clones, 90% to 95% of them seen once, and the ten largest clones take 0.7% to 0.8%. This clone was recorded once. The V gene is TRBV6-1, the J gene TRBJ1-5; D ambiguous. This receptor was obtained from a man aged 25 to 40 with COVID-19, enrolled during active disease. The sequenced material came from peripheral blood. The CDR3 DNA follows: TGTGCCAGCAGTGAAGGGCAGGTCAATCAGCCCCAGCATTTT. Amino acid sequence: CASSEGQVNQPQHF.